Listed below are T cell receptor beta chains from one sample, sequenced in a study of neurological immune-mediated disorders. TCRdb used MiXCR to reprocess the 5' RACE reads, holding one entry per CDR3 protein. The table has around 100,000 distinct CDR3 sequences, more than 10% seen once. Sample: PBMCs. These receptors were obtained from a female donor with HTLV-1-associated myelopathy (HAM/TSP). Each CDR3 is given with its conserved first and last residue. The order of the fields is CDR3 protein, CDR3 DNA, clone size, D gene, J gene, V gene. The D gene is left open where the match is weak. Clone sizes are given selectively: once, few, many, or a class where the clone is expanded.

CSARDPRGEGETQYF TGCAGTGCTAGAGATCCCAGAGGAGAGGGGGAGACCCAGTACTTC many . TRBJ2-5 TRBV20-1
CASSPIQGNGYTF TGTGCCAGCAGTCCTATCCAGGGGAATGGCTACACCTTC few . TRBJ1-2 TRBV28
CASSEALFSSYEQYF TGTGCCAGCAGTGAAGCGCTTTTCAGCTCCTACGAGCAGTACTTC . . TRBJ2-7 TRBV6-1
CASSLEADRTDTQYF TGTGCCAGCAGCTTAGAGGCGGATCGCACAGATACGCAGTATTTT many . TRBJ2-3 TRBV7-6
CSVEDRSTANEKLFF TGCAGCGTTGAAGATCGGAGCACGGCTAATGAAAAACTGTTTTTT many . TRBJ1-4 TRBV29-1
CASSPGIQETQYF TGCGCCAGCAGCCCGGGGATCCAAGAGACCCAGTACTTC many . TRBJ2-5 TRBV5-1
CASSLGLAASTDTQYF TGTGCCAGCAGCCTCGGACTAGCGGCTAGCACAGATACGCAGTATTTT many TRBD2 TRBJ2-3 TRBV28
CASSYLLAGGPNNFNEQFF TGTGCCAGCAGCTACCTCCTAGCGGGGGGGCCCAACAACTTCAATGAGCAGTTCTTC many TRBD2 TRBJ2-1 TRBV9
CASSTTGGSGELFF TGTGCCAGCAGCACGACAGGGGGGTCCGGGGAGCTGTTTTTT many TRBD1 TRBJ2-2 TRBV11-2
CASTPTSINNEQFF TGTGCCAGCACCCCGACTAGTATCAACAATGAGCAGTTCTTC few . TRBJ2-1 TRBV6-5
CSAAGTALHNEQFF TGCAGTGCGGCCGGGACAGCTCTCCACAATGAGCAGTTCTTC few TRBD1 TRBJ2-1 TRBV20-1
CASSSFLPKETQYF TGTGCCAGCAGTTCATTTCTCCCTAAAGAGACCCAGTACTTC many . TRBJ2-5 TRBV27
CASSYASATTYEQYF TGTGCCAGCAGTTACGCATCAGCTACTACCTACGAGCAGTACTTC . . TRBJ2-7 TRBV28
CSAKSAGTVIEGYTF TGCAGTGCAAAAAGCGCCGGGACAGTCATTGAGGGCTACACCTTC many TRBD1 TRBJ1-2 TRBV20-1
CASSQERGGDTGELFF TGCGCCAGCAGCCAAGAGAGGGGAGGGGACACCGGGGAGCTGTTTTTT many TRBD2 TRBJ2-2 TRBV4-1